This note documents a single TCR beta chain sequence. The sample is drawn from a study of blood T cells in healthy people across ages. Germline CDR1 reads MDHEN; CDR2 reads SYDVKM. V lost 4 bases, J lost 11 bases, and 20 bases lay in between. The CDR3 runs to 14 residues. With a J-beta primer mix and a sample-barcoded 5' primer, a second PCR ran 7 to 11 cycles. TCRdb called the 5' RACE reads again in MiXCR, with one record for every CDR3 protein. The data contain hundreds of thousands of distinct CDR3 sequences, roughly 56% of them singletons. The source material was blood. J is TRBJ2-5 and V is TRBV28; weak D call: TRBD2 (5 bases). The source of this sequence is a middle-aged man in good health. CDR3 residues: CASSSLALGGGQYF. In DNA, the CDR3 is TGTGCCAGCAGTTCCCTTGCCCTGGGCGGCGGGCAGTACTTC.